Each of the 30 T cell receptor beta chains below was sequenced from the same sample in a study of T cell responses to AZD1222 COVID-19 vaccine. Only in-frame clones appear in the TCRdb table, and some are missing; sequencing was by immunoSEQ multiplex PCR. The table records tens of thousands of clones, around 84% of them present only once. The sequenced sample was peripheral blood, obtained on day 0 of AZD1222 vaccination. Receptors originate from an adult in good health.

V gene TRBV7-9 combines with J gene TRBJ1-2; 9 positions match TRBD1. Germline-derived CDR1 and CDR2 are SEHNR and FQNEAQ (reference sequence). The CDR3 is 12 residues long. With V trimmed by 5 bases and J by 12 bases, 7 bases remained unmatched. CDR3 region: CASSPAGTGNTF. DNA of the CDR3: TGTGCCAGCAGCCCCGCGGGGACAGGGAACACCTTC.

The table lists this clone with a count of one. The rearrangement links TRBV7-8 to TRBJ2-6; D is ambiguous. Between the trimmed V and J ends, which lost 4 bases and 4 bases, there was a span of 8 bases. The length of the CDR3 is 14 residues. Germline assignment: CDR1 SGHVS and CDR2 FQNEAQ. CDR3 in amino acids: CASSSTLGANVLTF. The CDR3 nucleotides are TGTGCCAGCAGCTCTACCCTGGGGGCCAACGTCCTGACTTTC.

The chain combines TRBV2 with TRBJ1-4; 9 bases align to TRBD1. The CDR3 has 15 amino acids. V trimming: 1 base; J trimming: 5 bases; junction bases outside the gene matches: 2. Germline values: CDR1 SNHLY, CDR2 FYNNEI. The CDR3 DNA follows: TGTGCCAGCAGTGAAGAGGGACAGGGAAATGAAAAACTGTTTTTT. Its translation: CASSEEGQGNEKLFF.

The V and J genes are TRBV19 and TRBJ1-3; D is ambiguous. This CDR3 is built from 13 residues. Deletions cut 10 bases from V and 0 bases from J, with 10 bases between. Germline assignment: CDR1 LNHDA and CDR2 SQIVND (reference sequence). The CDR3, as DNA: TGTGCCACCTCTATGGGCTCTGGAAACACCATATATTTT. Translation: CATSMGSGNTIYF.

J is TRBJ1-4 and V is TRBV6-5; TRBD1 matches 10 bases. Germline V lookup: CDR1 MNHEY, CDR2 SVGAGI. The CDR3 spans 15 residues. Trimming took 9 bases from V and 8 from J; bases not matched to a gene: 12. CDR3 DNA sequence: TGTGCCAGTCGAGGAGGACAGGGGGGAGAGGAAAAACTGTTTTTT. This encodes CASRGGQGGEEKLFF.

The rearrangement uses TRBV9 and TRBJ2-2, with D tentatively TRBD1 or TRBD2 (5 bases each). Trimming cost V 4 bases and J 3 bases, with 22 bases left between them. CDR1 is SGDLS and CDR2 is YYNGEE in the germline V gene. The CDR3 sequence is 18 residues long. The CDR3: CASSRRGPGAWDTGELFF. The CDR3 DNA reads TGTGCCAGCAGCCGAAGGGGACCCGGGGCCTGGGACACCGGGGAGCTGTTTTTT.

This chain joins TRBV2 and TRBJ1-6; unclear D gene. Germline V gene sequence: CDR1 SNHLY, CDR2 FYNNEI. The ends were cut back, 2 bases at V and 5 bases at J, with 10 bases in the middle. This CDR3 contains 15 residues. The DNA of the CDR3 is TGTGCCAGCAGTGAACGGGTTAGTGATAATTCACCCCTCCACTTT. This encodes CASSERVSDNSPLHF.

In this sample, this clone turned up once. The chain recombines TRBV7-2 with TRBJ1-6; TRBD1 agrees at 11 bases. Trimming at V came to 6 bases and at J to 10 bases, leaving 5 bases not matched to a gene. The CDR3 has 14 residues. The V gene's germline CDR1 is SGHTA and CDR2 FQGNSA. CDR3 bases: TGTGCCAGCAGTCCCGGGACAGGGGGATCACCCCTCCACTTT. Translating gives CASSPGTGGSPLHF.

The chain carries TRBV6-5 and TRBJ2-7, with a possible D match to TRBD2 (6 bases). V was cut by 4 bases and J by 0 bases, with 13 bases left in between. This CDR3 contains 15 residues. Germline V gene sequence: CDR1 MNHEY, CDR2 SVGAGI. CDR3 DNA: TGTGCCAGCAGTTTTGGAGCGGGTGGCTCCTACGAGCAGTACTTC. Translated, it gives CASSFGAGGSYEQYF.

The chain joins TRBV28 to TRBJ2-7; the match to TRBD1 covers 7 bases. The ends lost 6 bases at V and 5 bases at J; junction bases unmatched: 10. The CDR3 runs to 14 residues. Germline V gene lookup returns CDR1 MDHEN and CDR2 SYDVKM. The CDR3 protein is CASSPQTGSDEQYF. The CDR3 nucleotides read TGTGCCAGCAGCCCCCAGACAGGGTCAGACGAGCAGTACTTC.

The chain links TRBV28 to TRBJ1-2, with D maybe TRBD1 (5 bases). Deletions cut 7 bases from V and 4 bases from J, with 16 bases between. Germline CDR1 reads MDHEN; CDR2 reads SYDVKM. The CDR3 runs to 14 residues. The CDR3 protein is CASTLKGPIYGYTF. As DNA, the CDR3 is TGTGCCAGCACCCTAAAGGGGCCGATCTATGGCTACACCTTC.

V usage is TRBV24-1 and J usage is TRBJ2-3; the D gene is possibly TRBD1 (5 bases). CDR1 KGHDR and CDR2 SFDVKD come from the germline V gene. This CDR3 comprises 14 residues. V gave up 4 bases and J gave up 10 bases, with 17 bases separating them. The DNA for the CDR3 is TGTGCCACCAGTGACCCCGCCAGGGCTGTAGCGCAGTATTTT. It specifies CATSDPARAVAQYF.

The V and J genes are TRBV30 and TRBJ1-2, with D tentatively TRBD1 (6 bases). V lost 1 base and J lost 8, with 14 bases in between. CDR3 size: 13 residues. In germline, CDR1 is GTSNPN, CDR2 SVGIG (reference sequence). The CDR3 DNA is TGTGCCTGGAGTGACCTACAGGGTGGAGGCTACACCTTC. This sequence encodes CAWSDLQGGGYTF.

This sequence joins TRBV11-2 and TRBJ2-7, with D unresolved. CDR3 length: 14 amino acids. Germline loops: CDR1 SGHAT, CDR2 FQNNGV. V was shortened by 0 bases and J by 6 bases, with 12 bases between the two germline ends. The CDR3 reads CASSLDRRSSEQYF. CDR3 in DNA: TGTGCCAGCAGCTTAGATCGTCGGAGTTCCGAGCAGTACTTC. The full variable domain, completed using reference TRBV11-2 and TRBJ2-7, is EAGVAQSPRYKIIEKRQSVAFWCNPISGHATLYWYQQILGQGPKLLIQFQNNGVVDDSQLPKDRFSAERLKGVDSTLKIQPAKLEDSAVYLCASSLDRRSSEQYFGPGTRLTVT.

The chain couples TRBV5-1 to TRBJ1-1, with D perhaps TRBD1 (6 bases). V shed 0 bases and J shed 4 bases, with 13 bases lying between them. CDR1 and CDR2 (germline): SGHRS, YFSETQ. CDR3 length: 15 amino acids. CDR3 protein: CASSLDVGGLTEAFF. The DNA of the CDR3 is TGCGCCAGCAGCTTGGATGTGGGGGGCCTCACTGAAGCTTTCTTT.

The chain carries TRBV5-1 and TRBJ1-2, with D perhaps TRBD1 (5 bases). This CDR3 spans 13 amino acids. Trimming pared 3 bases from V and 8 bases from J, leaving 14 bases between. Germline assignment: CDR1 SGHRS and CDR2 YFSETQ. CDR3 protein: CASSWMGEGGYTF. CDR3 DNA: TGCGCCAGCAGCTGGATGGGGGAAGGGGGCTACACCTTC.

The chain employs TRBV7-3 and TRBJ2-1; 7 bases fit TRBD2. Germline CDR1 SGHTA, CDR2 FQGTGA. This CDR3 contains 15 residues. J gave up 1 base and V 5 bases, and 5 bases lay outside the gene matches. CDR3 region: CASSPREVSYNEQFF. The CDR3 DNA is TGTGCCAGCAGCCCCCGGGAGGTATCCTACAATGAGCAGTTCTTC.

J is TRBJ1-5 and V is TRBV30; no reliable D call. The CDR3 sequence is 14 residues long. Germline V lookup: CDR1 GTSNPN, CDR2 SVGIG (reference sequence). With 3 bases removed from V and 3 bases from J, the gap between germline ends came to 12 bases. The CDR3 is CAWSGRGLNQPQHF. The CDR3 nucleotides are TGTGCCTGGAGCGGAAGAGGGCTCAATCAGCCCCAGCATTTT.

The rearrangement uses TRBV7-2 and TRBJ1-1, with 8 bases aligning to TRBD1. V lost 5 bases to trimming and J lost 3 bases; unmatched junction nucleotides: 2. Germline V lookup: CDR1 SGHTA, CDR2 FQGNSA. The length of the CDR3 is 13 residues. CDR3 coding DNA: TGTGCCAGCAGCACACAGGGGGACACTGAAGCTTTCTTT. Its protein is CASSTQGDTEAFF.

This rearrangement joins TRBV24-1 to TRBJ2-1; 8 nucleotides match TRBD1. Germline lookup yields CDR1 KGHDR and CDR2 SFDVKD. The CDR3 runs 13 residues. The J segment lost 15 bases and the V segment lost 4 bases, leaving 10 bases of the junction unmatched. The DNA of the CDR3 is TGTGCCACCAGTGAAATACGACAGGGGAGACGGTTCTTC. It codes for CATSEIRQGRRFF.

The genes are TRBV4-1 and TRBJ1-3, with D maybe TRBD1 (6 bases). V lost 4 bases and J 2 bases, leaving 15 bases between the germline ends. In germline, CDR1 is MGHRA, CDR2 YSYEKL. The CDR3 totals 16 residues. The CDR3 nucleotides are TGCGCCAGCAGCCCGGAAGGGGGGCGGACTGGAAACACCATATATTTT. It specifies CASSPEGGRTGNTIYF.

The rearrangement joins TRBV28 to TRBJ1-5; 11 bases fit TRBD1. V shed 2 bases and J 7 bases; nucleotides not matched to a gene: 16. This CDR3 is built from 19 residues. The germline gives CDR1 MDHEN, CDR2 SYDVKM. CDR3: CASSLRRYRDRGFRQPQHF. CDR3 nucleotide sequence: TGTGCCAGCAGTTTAAGAAGGTACCGGGACAGGGGGTTCCGGCAGCCCCAGCATTTT.

The CDR3 is CASSLRETDTQYF. The DNA of the CDR3 is TGTGCCAGCAGTTTGCGGGAGACAGATACGCAGTATTTT. The chain joins TRBV12-3 or TRBV12-4 to TRBJ2-3; 7 bases line up with TRBD2. The CDR3 length is 13 residues. V shed 3 bases, J shed 3 bases, and the junction held 0 bases outside the gene matches.

This chain joins TRBV5-4 and TRBJ1-3, with TRBD1 as a possible D gene (5 bases). There are 15 residues in the CDR3. The germline V and J ends were trimmed by 2 bases and 3 bases, with 12 bases remaining between them. The germline V gene has CDR1 SGHNT and CDR2 YYREEE (reference sequence). The CDR3 sequence is CASSFGGAGGNTIYF. For the CDR3, the DNA is TGTGCCAGCAGCTTTGGAGGGGCCGGTGGAAACACCATATATTTT.

The chain recombines TRBV5-5 with TRBJ1-4, with 10 bases identical to TRBD1. This CDR3 has 15 amino acids. Germline lookup yields CDR1 SGHKS and CDR2 YYEKEE (reference sequence). The J segment lost 3 bases and the V segment lost 7 bases, leaving 6 bases of the junction unmatched. Here the CDR3 DNA reads TGTGCCAGCGTGACAGGGGGCGAGGCTAATGAAAAACTGTTTTTT. This translates into CASVTGGEANEKLFF. Looking up the rest from reference TRBV5-5 and TRBJ1-4 gives the full variable domain: DAGVTQSPTHLIKTRGQQVTLRCSPISGHKSVSWYQQVLGQGPQFIFQYYEKEERGRGNFPDRFSARQFPNYSSELNVNALLLGDSALYLCASVTGGEANEKLFFGSGTQLSVL.

This rearrangement joins TRBV7-2 to TRBJ2-5; 7 nucleotides match TRBD1. Germline lookup yields CDR1 SGHTA and CDR2 FQGNSA. This CDR3 contains 14 residues. With 3 bases clipped from V and 1 base from J, the junction kept 2 bases outside the gene matches. CDR3 bases: TGTGCCAGCAGCTTTGGGACAGCCCAAGAGACCCAGTACTTC. Residues: CASSFGTAQETQYF. Drawing the rest from reference TRBV7-2 and TRBJ2-5, the complete variable domain is GAGVSQSPSNKVTEKGKDVELRCDPISGHTALYWYRQSLGQGLEFLIYFQGNSAPDKSGLPSDRFSAERTGGSVSTLTIQRTQQEDSAVYLCASSFGTAQETQYFGPGTRLLVL.

The chain carries TRBV19 and TRBJ1-3; D is undetermined. Per germline, CDR1 LNHDA and CDR2 SQIVND (reference sequence). The CDR3 covers 12 residues. V was cut by 8 bases and J by 3 bases, with 8 bases left in between. The CDR3 nucleotides are TGTGCCAGTGGGGTAGGTGGAAACACCATATATTTT. It codes for CASGVGGNTIYF.

The chain recombines TRBV5-6 with TRBJ1-6, with D tentatively TRBD1 (5 bases). Per germline, CDR1 SGHDT and CDR2 YYEEEE. This CDR3 comprises 14 residues. Trimming cost V 4 bases and J 9 bases, with 14 bases left between them. CDR3 loop: CASSGRGSGSPLHF. The CDR3 DNA sequence: TGTGCCAGCAGCGGAAGGGGCTCAGGTTCACCCCTCCACTTT.

The chain employs TRBV10-3 and TRBJ1-2, with D maybe TRBD1 (6 bases). Trimming removed 3 bases from V and 6 bases from J, with 14 bases in between. The CDR3 covers 14 residues. CDR1 is ENHRY, CDR2 SYGVKD, per germline. CDR3 region: CAISDLGGADGYTF. The DNA for the CDR3 is TGTGCCATCAGTGATTTGGGGGGCGCTGATGGCTACACCTTC.

This clone was observed a single time. V is TRBV11-3 and J is TRBJ1-2, with a tentative D call TRBD1 (5 bases). Per the germline V gene, CDR1 is SGHNT and CDR2 is YENEEA. Deletions cut 1 base from V and 7 bases from J, with 13 bases between. This CDR3 is 14 amino acids long. The DNA for the CDR3 is TGTGCCAGCAGCTTAGGCCAGGGAGGTCTTGGCTACACCTTC. Amino acid sequence: CASSLGQGGLGYTF.